The T cell receptor (beta chain) under discussion was sequenced for a study of shared clonotypes between healthy human individuals. Study overall: Researchers assigned three CD4 naive, three CD4 memory, two CD8 naive and one CD8 memory plate to each donor. Study outcomes and limitations: Generally, naive subsets came out with larger estimated richness than memory subsets.

Sequencing was performed with immunoSEQ multiplex PCR; in TCRdb, only in-frame clones are kept and a portion is missing. The sample has 500,000 to 550,000 clones, about 96% seen once; the top ten hold approximately 0.06%. This CDR3 region has 15 residues. Germline CDR1 LNHDA, CDR2 SQIVND (reference sequence). V shed 9 bases and J shed 4 bases, with 21 bases lying between them. For this clone: Its antigen is unknown.

The specimen was naive CD4+ T cells sorted from blood. The subset is: CD45RA+ positively selected. The sequence was obtained from a woman in her thirties in good health. This rearrangement joins TRBV19 to TRBJ2-5, with a weak D call TRBD2 (6 bases). CDR3 DNA sequence: TGTGCCAGCGGGGGAACGGGGTCATCTGGAGAGACCCAGTACTTC. Translation gives CASGGTGSSGETQYF.